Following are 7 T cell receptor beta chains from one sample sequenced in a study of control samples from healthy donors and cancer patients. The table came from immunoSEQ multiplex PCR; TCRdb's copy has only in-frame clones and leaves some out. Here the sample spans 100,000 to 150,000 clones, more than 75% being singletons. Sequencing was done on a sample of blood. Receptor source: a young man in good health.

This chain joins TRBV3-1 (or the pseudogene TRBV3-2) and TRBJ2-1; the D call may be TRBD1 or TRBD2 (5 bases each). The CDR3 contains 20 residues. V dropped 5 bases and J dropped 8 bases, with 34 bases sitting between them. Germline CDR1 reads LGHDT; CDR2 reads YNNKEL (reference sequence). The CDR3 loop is CASSNGGRGVASQLGDEQFF. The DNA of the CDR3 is TGTGCCAGCAGCAACGGAGGACGAGGAGTAGCGTCCCAGCTAGGGGATGAGCAGTTCTTC.

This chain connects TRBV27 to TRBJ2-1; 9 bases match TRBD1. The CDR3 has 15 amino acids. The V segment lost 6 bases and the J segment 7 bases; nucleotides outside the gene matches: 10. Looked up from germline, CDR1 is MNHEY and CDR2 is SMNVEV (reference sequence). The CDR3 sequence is CASRFRDRALNEQFF. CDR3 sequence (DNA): TGTGCCAGCAGATTCCGGGACAGGGCCCTAAATGAGCAGTTCTTC.

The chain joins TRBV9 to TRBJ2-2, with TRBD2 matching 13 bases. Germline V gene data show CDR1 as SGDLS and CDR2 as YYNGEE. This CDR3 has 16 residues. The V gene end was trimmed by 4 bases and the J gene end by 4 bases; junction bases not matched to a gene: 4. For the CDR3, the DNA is TGTGCCAGCAGCAAACGGACTAGCGGGAGCACCGGGGAGCTGTTTTTT. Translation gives CASSKRTSGSTGELFF.

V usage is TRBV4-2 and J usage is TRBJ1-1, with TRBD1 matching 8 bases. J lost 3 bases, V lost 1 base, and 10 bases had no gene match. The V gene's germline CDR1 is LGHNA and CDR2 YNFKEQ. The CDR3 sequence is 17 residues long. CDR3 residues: CASSQGGQDTRDTEAFF. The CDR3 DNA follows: TGTGCCAGCAGCCAAGGGGGACAGGACACTCGGGACACTGAAGCTTTCTTT.

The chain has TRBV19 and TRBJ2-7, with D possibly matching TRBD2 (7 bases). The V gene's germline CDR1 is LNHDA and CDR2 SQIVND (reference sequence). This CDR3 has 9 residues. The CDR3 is CRGAYEQYF. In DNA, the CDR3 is TGTCGGGGGGCATACGAGCAGTACTTC.

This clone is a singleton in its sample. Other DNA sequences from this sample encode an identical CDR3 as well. CDR3 sequence: CASSIAHPTEAFF. CDR3 in DNA: TGTGCCAGTAGTATAGCTCACCCCACTGAAGCTTTCTTT. The chain employs TRBV19 and TRBJ1-1; D remains ambiguous. This CDR3 contains 13 residues. Trimming pared 1 base from V and 4 bases from J, leaving 7 bases between. Germline CDR1 reads LNHDA; CDR2 reads SQIVND (reference sequence).

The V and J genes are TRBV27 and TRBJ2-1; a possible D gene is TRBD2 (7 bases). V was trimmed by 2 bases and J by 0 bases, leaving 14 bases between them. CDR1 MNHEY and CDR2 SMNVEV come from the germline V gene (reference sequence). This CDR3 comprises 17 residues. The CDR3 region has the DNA TGTGCCAGCAGTTTAAGGGGGGGAGGGGTCTCCTACAATGAGCAGTTCTTC. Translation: CASSLRGGGVSYNEQFF.